The 3 T cell receptor beta chains below come from one sample, sequenced in a study of T-cell memory formation after mild COVID-19. TCRdb re-analysed the 5' RACE reads in MiXCR, keeping a single row per CDR3 protein. The sample records roughly 400,000 distinct CDR3 sequences, around 24% being singletons. Sequencing used PBMCs or a T cell subset sorted from them (not recorded which). The receptors originated from an adult woman who had mild COVID-19 (a few samples of this study predate the infection). Cell type and time point are not known.

The chain has TRBV7-9 and TRBJ2-5, with 9 nucleotides matching TRBD1. The CDR3 consists of 15 residues. V shed 5 bases, J shed 1 base, and the junction held 5 bases outside the gene matches. The germline gives CDR1 SEHNR, CDR2 FQNEAQ (reference sequence). The CDR3 region has the DNA TGTGCCAGCAGCACGTGGACAGGGGTCCAAGAGACCCAGTACTTC. Its translation is CASSTWTGVQETQYF.

CDR3 sequence: CASSPDREGGYTF. In DNA, the CDR3 is TGTGCCAGCTCACCCGACAGGGAGGGTGGCTACACCTTC. The genes are TRBV18 and TRBJ1-2; 7 bases align to TRBD1. The CDR3 spans 13 residues. V lost 3 bases, J lost 7 bases, and 5 bases stayed unmatched. Germline lookup yields CDR1 KGHSH and CDR2 LQKENI.

This clonotype was observed a handful of times. This chain links TRBV7-6 with TRBJ2-3; the D is unclear. Germline assignment: CDR1 SGHVS and CDR2 FNYEAQ. V lost 10 bases and J 4 bases, leaving 15 bases between the germline ends. The CDR3 loop spans 13 amino acids. CDR3 nucleotide sequence: TGTGCCACCAGTGTGGCGGCCTCAGATACGCAGTATTTT. Translation gives CATSVAASDTQYF.